The 18 T cell receptor beta chains given below trace back to one sample, sequenced in a study of blood T cell repertoires in COVID-19. Assay used: immunoSEQ multiplex PCR; TCRdb lists only in-frame clones, some missing. In the table there are fewer than 350,000 clones, approximately 86% of which are singletons. The material sequenced was peripheral blood. The receptor set was obtained from a young man with active or convalescent COVID-19.

The chain is built from TRBV4-1 and TRBJ1-5; weak D call: TRBD1 (5 bases). V lost 5 bases, J lost 6 bases, and 11 bases lay in between. CDR3 size: 13 residues. Per the germline V gene, CDR1 is MGHRA and CDR2 is YSYEKL. The CDR3 spells CASSNVRGQPQHF. CDR3 nucleotide sequence: TGCGCCAGCAGCAACGTTAGGGGTCAGCCCCAGCATTTT.

The chain links TRBV21-1 to TRBJ2-3; the table assigns TRBD2, which was not confirmed against the DNA. TRBV21-1 is labeled a pseudogene. The CDR3 runs 17 residues. The CDR3 DNA follows: TGTGCCAGCAGCAAACTCGGCTTGGCGGAGATCACAGATACGCAGTATTTT. Translating it yields CASSKLGLAEITDTQYF.

The chain has TRBV7-6 and TRBJ1-1; D ambiguous. The length of the CDR3 is 10 residues. V lost 5 bases and J lost 9, with 7 bases in between. From germline, CDR1 is SGHVS and CDR2 FNYEAQ. As DNA, the CDR3 is TGTGCCAGCAGCGGGCAGAAAGCTTTCTTT. It encodes CASSGQKAFF.

The CDR3 loop is CASSSGQSNTGELFF. In DNA, the CDR3 is TGTGCCAGCAGCTCGGGACAGTCGAACACCGGGGAGCTGTTTTTT. V gene TRBV7-2 combines with J gene TRBJ2-2, with TRBD1 matching 7 bases. The CDR3 contains 15 residues. Germline assignment: CDR1 SGHTA and CDR2 FQGNSA. V lost 4 bases and J lost 0; bases outside the gene matches: 2.

This chain's CDR3 is CASSLAGRVYGYTF. The CDR3 nucleotides are TGTGCCAGCAGCTTGGCCGGCAGGGTTTATGGCTACACCTTC. This chain joins TRBV5-6 and TRBJ1-2; D is perhaps TRBD1 (5 bases). There are 14 residues in the CDR3. Trimming took 0 bases from V and 5 from J, leaving 11 bases between them. Germline CDR1 SGHDT, CDR2 YYEEEE.

The chain uses TRBV5-6 and TRBJ2-3; 12 bases match TRBD1. J gave up 4 bases and V 7 bases, and 10 bases lay outside the gene matches. Per germline, CDR1 SGHDT and CDR2 YYEEEE. This CDR3 is built from 16 residues. CDR3 in amino acids: CASGTTGTGGADTQYF. DNA of the CDR3: TGTGCCAGCGGGACCACCGGGACAGGGGGCGCAGATACGCAGTATTTT.

The V call is TRBV25-1, the J call TRBJ1-1, with TRBD1 identical over 9 bases. V shed 3 bases and J 7 bases; nucleotides not matched to a gene: 12. The V gene's germline CDR1 is MGHDK and CDR2 SYGVNS. The CDR3 contains 16 residues. In nucleotides, the CDR3 is TGTGCCAGCAGTGAGACCCATGCAGGACAGGGGTTTGAAGCTTTCTTT. It translates to CASSETHAGQGFEAFF.

The gene calls are TRBV6-2 or TRBV6-3 and TRBJ2-3; 8 bases line up with TRBD2. This CDR3 comprises 16 residues. V was clipped by 2 bases and J by 2 bases; unmatched bases: 6. From germline, CDR1 is MNHEY and CDR2 SVGEGT. The CDR3 is CASSYPTGGITDTQYF. The CDR3, as DNA: TGTGCCAGCAGTTACCCAACGGGGGGGATCACAGATACGCAGTATTTT.

The count of this clone is one. J is TRBJ2-1 and V is TRBV5-6; the D gene is possibly TRBD1 (6 bases). The CDR3 runs 14 residues. Germline V gives CDR1 SGHDT, CDR2 YYEEEE. Trimming removed 0 bases at V and 8 bases at J, with 12 bases between. The CDR3 loop is CASSLGAGVHEQFF. In nucleotides, the CDR3 is TGTGCCAGCAGCTTGGGAGCAGGGGTCCATGAGCAGTTCTTC.

The V gene is TRBV6-5, the J gene TRBJ1-1; D possibly corresponds to TRBD1 (5 bases). The CDR3 runs 13 residues. The germline V and J ends were trimmed by 2 bases and 3 bases, with 7 bases remaining between them. From germline, CDR1 is MNHEY and CDR2 SVGAGI. The CDR3: CASSYGGDTEAFF. As DNA, the CDR3 is TGTGCCAGCAGTTACGGAGGGGACACTGAAGCTTTCTTT.

V is TRBV10-2 and J is TRBJ2-7; no clear D. The CDR3 length is 13 residues. The V gene's germline CDR1 is WSHSY and CDR2 SAAADI. Trimming cost V 2 bases and J 2 bases, with 7 bases left between them. The CDR3 region has the DNA TGCGCCAGCAGTGAGAGCCCAACCTACGAGCAGTACTTC. Translation: CASSESPTYEQYF.

This chain's CDR3 is CASSGTSGGNQETQYF. As DNA, the CDR3 is TGTGCCAGCAGCGGCACTAGCGGGGGGAACCAAGAGACCCAGTACTTC. The chain employs TRBV13 and TRBJ2-5, with TRBD2 matching 12 bases. Germline lookup yields CDR1 PRHDT and CDR2 FYEKMQ (reference sequence). CDR3 length: 16 amino acids. V shed 5 bases, J shed 0 bases, and the junction held 4 bases outside the gene matches. Using reference TRBV13 and TRBJ2-5 for the parts outside the CDR3, the full variable domain is AAGVIQSPRHLIKEKRETATLKCYPIPRHDTVYWYQQGPGQDPQFLISFYEKMQSDKGSIPDRFSAQQFSDYHSELNMSSLELGDSALYFCASSGTSGGNQETQYFGPGTRLLVL.

The chain has TRBV5-1 and TRBJ1-4; 7 nucleotides match TRBD1. The CDR3 contains 14 residues. J gave up 5 bases and V 2 bases, and 3 bases lay outside the gene matches. CDR1 and CDR2 (germline): SGHRS, YFSETQ. DNA of the CDR3: TGCGCCAGCAGCTTTACAGGGGAGAATGAAAAACTGTTTTTT. Its protein is CASSFTGENEKLFF. The variable domain in full, completed from reference TRBV5-1 and TRBJ1-4, reads KAGVTQTPRYLIKTRGQQVTLSCSPISGHRSVSWYQQTPGQGLQFLFEYFSETQRNKGNFPGRFSGRQFSNSRSEMNVSTLELGDSALYLCASSFTGENEKLFFGSGTQLSVL.

This sequence joins TRBV9 and TRBJ2-7, with TRBD2 matching 7 bases. V dropped 7 bases and J dropped 5; count of bases not matched to a gene: 6. CDR3 size: 12 residues. Germline-derived CDR1 and CDR2 are SGDLS and YYNGEE. In nucleotides, the CDR3 is TGTGCCAGCGGAACGGGGGGACACGAGCAGTACTTC. Translating it yields CASGTGGHEQYF.

The CDR3 DNA reads as TGTGCCAGCACGGGACTACCGACAGGGAAGAACACTGAAGCTTTCTTT. This gives the protein CASTGLPTGKNTEAFF. The rearrangement uses TRBV7-9 and TRBJ1-1; 7 nucleotides match TRBD1. The CDR3 totals 16 residues. Germline values: CDR1 SEHNR, CDR2 FQNEAQ (reference sequence). Unmatched junction bases numbered 12, after V lost 7 bases and J lost 1 base.

This clone has only a few counts. The chain joins TRBV9 to TRBJ2-7, with a possible D match to TRBD1 (6 bases). The CDR3 runs to 16 residues. V was clipped by 3 bases and J by 0 bases, with 16 bases between them. Germline CDR1 and CDR2: SGDLS and YYNGEE. The CDR3 coding sequence is TGTGCCAGCAGCGCCACGACAGGAGGAGGCTCCTACGAGCAGTACTTC. It codes for CASSATTGGGSYEQYF.

In nucleotides, the CDR3 is TGTGCCAGCAGGGGGGGCAGGGGGGAAAAACTGTTTTTT. It encodes CASRGGRGEKLFF. The V and J genes are TRBV6-5 and TRBJ1-4; 7 bases agree with TRBD1. The V and J ends lost 6 bases and 8 bases, in that order; junction bases with no gene match: 6. Germline-derived CDR1 and CDR2 are MNHEY and SVGAGI. The CDR3 length is 13 residues.

The V and J genes are TRBV18 and TRBJ2-5; 8 bases fit TRBD1. The CDR3 is made up of 15 amino acids. J lost 5 bases, V lost 3 bases, and 8 bases had no gene match. The V gene's germline CDR1 is KGHSH and CDR2 LQKENI. The CDR3 loop reads CASSPQGAAFETQYF. The CDR3 DNA reads as TGTGCCAGCTCACCCCAGGGGGCTGCGTTTGAGACCCAGTACTTC.